The clone carrying this TCR beta chain has only a few counts. This sample was included in a study of T cells after yellow fever vaccination. Study information: The SMART-Seq v4 Ultra Low Input method served to prepare the low-cell-number fractions.

TCRdb independently ran MiXCR on the 5' RACE reads; one entry per CDR3 protein. The repertoire holds about 340,000 distinct CDR3 sequences, approximately 3.9% seen once, with roughly 26% in the top ten. V lost 4 bases and J 9 bases, leaving 13 bases between the germline ends. Germline lookup yields CDR1 LGHNA and CDR2 YSLEER. The CDR3 extends over 14 amino acids. This TCR came from a young man who received the YFV17D yellow fever vaccine. Sequenced here: PBMCs, sampled 5 days after the yellow fever booster vaccination. This rearrangement joins TRBV4-3 to TRBJ1-6; D is possibly TRBD1 (5 bases). DNA for the CDR3: TGCGCCAGCAGCCCACGGGGGTTTAGTTCACCCCTCCACTTT. This gives the protein CASSPRGFSSPLHF.